This paragraph covers one T cell receptor beta chain sequence. The data were taken from a study of T cell responses to AZD1222 COVID-19 vaccine. Profiled with immunoSEQ multiplex PCR; TCRdb holds only in-frame clones, not every one. The sample contains approximately 35,000 clones, around 84% of which appear only once. The source is an adult who received the AZD1222 COVID-19 vaccine. This specimen consisted of peripheral blood, obtained 28 days after the second AZD1222 dose.

The CDR3 DNA reads as TGCGCCAGCAGCCAAGATGGGCGGAAACAAGAGACCCAGTACTTC. It encodes CASSQDGRKQETQYF. This chain uses TRBV4-1 with TRBJ2-5; no definite D call. The germline CDR1 and CDR2 sequences are MGHRA and YSYEKL. CDR3 size: 15 residues. Trimming left V 0 bases short and J 2 bases short, with 10 bases between.